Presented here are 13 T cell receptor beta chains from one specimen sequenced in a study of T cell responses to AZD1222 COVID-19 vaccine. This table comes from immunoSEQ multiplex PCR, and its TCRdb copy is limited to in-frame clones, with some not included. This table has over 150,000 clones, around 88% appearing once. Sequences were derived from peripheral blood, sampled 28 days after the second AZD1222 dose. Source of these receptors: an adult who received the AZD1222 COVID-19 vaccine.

Here the CDR3 DNA reads TGTGCTAGTGGTTCCGCCAGGTTCAGCACAGATACGCAGTATTTT. It encodes CASGSARFSTDTQYF. J is TRBJ2-3 and V is TRBV12-5, with D unresolved. Germline V CDR1 and CDR2: LGHNT, FRNRAP. The CDR3 totals 15 residues. Trimming pared 4 bases from V and 0 bases from J, leaving 11 bases between.

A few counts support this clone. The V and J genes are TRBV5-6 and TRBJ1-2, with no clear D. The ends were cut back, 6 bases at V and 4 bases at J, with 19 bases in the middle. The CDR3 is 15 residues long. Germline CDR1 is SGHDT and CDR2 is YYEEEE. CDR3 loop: CASNEPSDGVYGYTF. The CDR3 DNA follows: TGTGCCAGCAACGAACCTTCGGACGGAGTCTATGGCTACACCTTC.

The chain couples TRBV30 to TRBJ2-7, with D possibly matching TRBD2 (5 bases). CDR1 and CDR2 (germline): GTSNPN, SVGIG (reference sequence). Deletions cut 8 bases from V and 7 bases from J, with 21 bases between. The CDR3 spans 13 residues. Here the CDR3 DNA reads TGTGCCGGCCGACTACCGAACGGTCGGGAGCAGTACTTC. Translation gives CAGRLPNGREQYF. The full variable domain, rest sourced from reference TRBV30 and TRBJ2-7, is SQTIHQWPATLVQPVGSPLSLECTVEGTSNPNLYWYRQAAGRGLQLLFYSVGIGQISSEVPQNLSASRPQDRQFILSSKKLLLSDSGFYLCAGRLPNGREQYFGPGTRLTVT.

CDR3 amino acids: CASSDRDRGTYEQYF. CDR3 sequence (DNA): TGCGCCAGCAGCGACCGGGACAGGGGAACCTACGAGCAGTACTTC. V is TRBV5-1 and J is TRBJ2-7, with 10 bases lining up with TRBD1. Germline V gene sequence: CDR1 SGHRS, CDR2 YFSETQ. The CDR3 length is 15 residues. V shed 4 bases, J shed 2 bases, and the junction held 6 bases outside the gene matches. Supplemented by reference TRBV5-1 and TRBJ2-7, the full variable domain reads KAGVTQTPRYLIKTRGQQVTLSCSPISGHRSVSWYQQTPGQGLQFLFEYFSETQRNKGNFPGRFSGRQFSNSRSEMNVSTLELGDSALYLCASSDRDRGTYEQYFGPGTRLTVT.

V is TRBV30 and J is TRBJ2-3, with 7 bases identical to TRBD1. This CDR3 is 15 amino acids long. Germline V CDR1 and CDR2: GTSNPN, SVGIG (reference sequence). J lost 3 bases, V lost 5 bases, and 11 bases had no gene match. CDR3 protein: CAWGRAGGRTDTQYF. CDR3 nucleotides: TGTGCCTGGGGCCGGGCAGGGGGACGAACAGATACGCAGTATTTT. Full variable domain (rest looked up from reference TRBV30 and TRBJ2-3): SQTIHQWPATLVQPVGSPLSLECTVEGTSNPNLYWYRQAAGRGLQLLFYSVGIGQISSEVPQNLSASRPQDRQFILSSKKLLLSDSGFYLCAWGRAGGRTDTQYFGPGTRLTVL.

CDR3 coding DNA: TGTGCCAGCAGCCCGAGCGGGAGGTCCTACGAGCAGTACTTC. Protein product: CASSPSGRSYEQYF. This chain joins TRBV6-2 or TRBV6-3 and TRBJ2-7; the match to TRBD2 covers 9 bases. Losses at the gene ends were 6 bases for V and 1 base for J; bases not matched to a gene: 4. This CDR3 has 14 amino acids. Germline V gene sequence: CDR1 MNHEY, CDR2 SVGEGT.

The CDR3 spells CASSQQGATYNEQFF. In DNA, the CDR3 is TGTGCCAGCAGCCAACAGGGCGCTACCTACAATGAGCAGTTCTTC. This sequence joins TRBV11-3 and TRBJ2-1; possibly TRBD1 for D (6 bases). V was shortened by 5 bases and J by 2 bases, with 13 bases between the two germline ends. CDR1 and CDR2 from the germline V gene are SGHNT and YENEEA. The CDR3 totals 15 residues. Supplemented by reference TRBV11-3 and TRBJ2-1, the full variable domain reads EAGVVQSPRYKIIEKKQPVAFWCNPISGHNTLYWYLQNLGQGPELLIRYENEEAVDDSQLPKDRFSAERLKGVDSTLKIQPAELGDSAVYLCASSQQGATYNEQFFGPGTRLTVL.

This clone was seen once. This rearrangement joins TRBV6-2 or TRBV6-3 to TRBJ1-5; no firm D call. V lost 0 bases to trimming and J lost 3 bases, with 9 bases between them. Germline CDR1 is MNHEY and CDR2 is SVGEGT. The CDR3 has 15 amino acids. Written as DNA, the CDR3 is TGTGCCAGCAGTTACTCGAGGGCGGCCAATCAGCCCCAGCATTTT. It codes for CASSYSRAANQPQHF.

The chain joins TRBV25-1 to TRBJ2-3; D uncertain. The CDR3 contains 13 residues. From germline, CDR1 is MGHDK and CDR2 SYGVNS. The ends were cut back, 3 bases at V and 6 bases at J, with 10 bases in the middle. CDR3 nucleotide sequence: TGTGCCAGCAGTGATACCCCCGTGGATACGCAGTATTTT. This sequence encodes CASSDTPVDTQYF. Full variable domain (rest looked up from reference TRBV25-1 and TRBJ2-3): EADIYQTPRYLVIGTGKKITLECSQTMGHDKMYWYQQDPGMELHLIHYSYGVNSTEKGDLSSESTVSRIRTEHFPLTLESARPSHTSQYLCASSDTPVDTQYFGPGTRLTVL.

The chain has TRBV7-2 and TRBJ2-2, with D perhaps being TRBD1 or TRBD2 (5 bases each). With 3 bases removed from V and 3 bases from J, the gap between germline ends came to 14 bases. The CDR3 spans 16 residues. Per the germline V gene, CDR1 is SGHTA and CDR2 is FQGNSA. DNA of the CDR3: TGTGCCAGCAGCTTTATACAGGCGGAGGACACCGGGGAGCTGTTTTTT. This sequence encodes CASSFIQAEDTGELFF. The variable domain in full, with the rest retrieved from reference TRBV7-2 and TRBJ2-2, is GAGVSQSPSNKVTEKGKDVELRCDPISGHTALYWYRQSLGQGLEFLIYFQGNSAPDKSGLPSDRFSAERTGGSVSTLTIQRTQQEDSAVYLCASSFIQAEDTGELFFGEGSRLTVL.

In DNA, the CDR3 is TGCGCCAGCAGTCCGCCGTCTCAGAACACTGAAGCTTTCTTT. Protein product: CASSPPSQNTEAFF. The genes are TRBV23-1 and TRBJ1-1; D is unclear. TRBV23-1 is an ORF for which the function is uncertain. V lost 4 bases to trimming and J lost 1 base, with 10 bases between them. The CDR3 runs 14 residues.

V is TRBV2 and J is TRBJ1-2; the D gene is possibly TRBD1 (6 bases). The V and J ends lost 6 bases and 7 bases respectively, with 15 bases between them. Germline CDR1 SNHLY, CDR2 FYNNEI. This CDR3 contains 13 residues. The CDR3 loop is CASRNRDLSGYTF. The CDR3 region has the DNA TGTGCCAGCAGGAACAGGGATCTAAGTGGCTACACCTTC.

The CDR3 sequence is CASSQSQASNTEAFF. CDR3 sequence (DNA): TGTGCCAGCAGCCAATCCCAGGCGTCGAACACTGAAGCTTTCTTT. The chain links TRBV4-2 to TRBJ1-1; no firm D call. This CDR3 comprises 15 residues. Trimming took 2 bases from V and 1 from J, leaving 11 bases between them. The germline V gene encodes CDR1 LGHNA and CDR2 YNFKEQ.